This T cell receptor beta chain was found in a study of cytomegalovirus exposure and HLA in healthy donors. Primers included in the PCR were 60 Vbeta and 13 Jbeta primers. This table comes from immunoSEQ multiplex PCR, and its TCRdb copy is limited to in-frame clones, with some not included. The sample has roughly 120,000 clones, roughly 74% seen once. The CDR3 has 17 amino acids. Germline V gene lookup returns CDR1 SGHDT and CDR2 YYEEEE. V was cut by 3 bases and J by 4 bases, with 20 bases left in between. This clone has only a few counts. Antigen unknown. Points from the study as a whole: Accounts indicate the classifier identified cytomegalovirus status with strong specificity and sensitivity. Accurate predictions that matched the HLA-A and HLA-B alleles of most subjects were reportedly made from TCR beta sequences.

The specimen sequenced was PBMCs. This sequence was found in a woman aged 30 to 39 in good health and CMV-seronegative. The V gene is TRBV5-6, the J gene TRBJ1-3; D gene uncertain. CDR3 sequence: CASSSTSGVIMGNTIYF. The DNA for the CDR3 is TGTGCCAGCAGCTCAACCTCCGGGGTAATCATGGGAAACACCATATATTTT.